One and the same sample provided the 17 T cell receptor beta chains below, sequenced in a study of T cell responses to AZD1222 COVID-19 vaccine. Sequencing was performed with immunoSEQ multiplex PCR; in TCRdb, only in-frame clones are kept and a portion is missing. The sample holds 200,000 or so clones, 85% to 90% seen once. Sequencing was performed on peripheral blood, taken on day 0 of AZD1222 vaccination. Receptors were obtained from an adult in good health.

The chain's CDR3 is CASSLVGQAGETQYF. CDR3 coding DNA: TGTGCCAGCAGCTTAGTGGGACAGGCCGGGGAGACCCAGTACTTC. The V and J genes are TRBV7-2 and TRBJ2-5; 8 bases are a match to TRBD1. The trim removed 1 base at V and 5 bases at J, leaving 6 bases unmatched. This CDR3 contains 15 residues. From germline, CDR1 is SGHTA and CDR2 FQGNSA.

This chain connects TRBV19 to TRBJ1-5, with 7 bases identical to TRBD1. Looked up from germline, CDR1 is LNHDA and CDR2 is SQIVND (reference sequence). V lost 6 bases to trimming and J lost 6 bases; unmatched junction nucleotides: 5. There are 13 residues in the CDR3. As DNA, the CDR3 is TGTGCCAGTAGGAAACAGGGGTTTCAGCCCCAGCATTTT. Protein: CASRKQGFQPQHF.

This chain joins TRBV6-5 and TRBJ1-5; D perhaps matches TRBD1 (6 bases). The ends were cut back, 7 bases at V and 1 base at J, with 11 bases in the middle. CDR1 is MNHEY and CDR2 is SVGAGI in the germline V gene. There are 14 residues in the CDR3. In DNA, the CDR3 is TGTGCCAGCACTCCGGGACAAAGCAATCAGCCCCAGCATTTT. Translating it yields CASTPGQSNQPQHF.

The rearrangement uses TRBV19 and TRBJ1-2; 8 nucleotides align to TRBD1. V was pared by 6 bases and J by 6 bases, with 9 bases of the junction left unmatched. Germline V lookup: CDR1 LNHDA, CDR2 SQIVND (reference sequence). The CDR3 totals 14 residues. The DNA of the CDR3 is TGTGCCAGTAGCCCAGACAGGGGAGCCGATGGCTACACCTTC. Translated, it gives CASSPDRGADGYTF. The whole variable domain, filled in from reference TRBV19 and TRBJ1-2, reads DGGITQSPKYLFRKEGQNVTLSCEQNLNHDAMYWYRQDPGQGLRLIYYSQIVNDFQKGDIAEGYSVSREKKESFPLTVTSAQKNPTAFYLCASSPDRGADGYTFGSGTRLTVV.

This chain links TRBV20-1 with TRBJ1-6, with D possibly TRBD1 on 5 matching bases. CDR1 is DFQATT, CDR2 SNEGSKA, per germline (reference sequence). The germline V and J ends were trimmed by 3 bases and 4 bases, with 13 bases remaining between them. The CDR3 contains 15 residues. CDR3 loop: CSASSTGQYNSPLHF. In DNA, the CDR3 is TGCAGTGCTAGTAGCACAGGCCAATATAATTCACCCCTCCACTTT.

V is TRBV7-3 and J is TRBJ2-1, with D unresolved. CDR3 length equals 12 residues. Trimming cost V 3 bases and J 6 bases, with 6 bases left between them. Germline V gene lookup returns CDR1 SGHTA and CDR2 FQGTGA. In nucleotides, the CDR3 is TGTGCCAGCAGCTTTTCAGGCAATGAGCAGTTCTTC. As protein: CASSFSGNEQFF.

The rearrangement links TRBV5-4 to TRBJ1-1; D gene ambiguous. Germline V gives CDR1 SGHNT, CDR2 YYREEE (reference sequence). The CDR3 totals 14 residues. The V and J ends lost 1 base and 0 bases respectively, with 7 bases between them. In DNA form, the CDR3 reads TGTGCCAGCAGCTTGAGCCACGTGAACACTGAAGCTTTCTTT. This encodes CASSLSHVNTEAFF. The full variable domain, its missing parts supplied by reference TRBV5-4 and TRBJ1-1, is ETGVTQSPTHLIKTRGQQVTLRCSSQSGHNTVSWYQQALGQGPQFIFQYYREEENGRGNFPPRFSGLQFPNYSSELNVNALELDDSALYLCASSLSHVNTEAFFGQGTRLTVV.

The chain joins TRBV24-1 to TRBJ1-3; 8 bases agree with TRBD1. Germline V gene sequence: CDR1 KGHDR, CDR2 SFDVKD. With V trimmed by 6 bases and J by 0 bases, 12 bases remained unmatched. This CDR3 comprises 18 residues. The CDR3 DNA follows: TGTGCCACCAGTACTGGGCAGGGGGCCCTATCCTCTGGAAACACCATATATTTT. Translated: CATSTGQGALSSGNTIYF.

In this sample, this clone turned up once. This rearrangement joins TRBV7-2 to TRBJ1-5, with a possible D match to TRBD1 (5 bases). CDR1 and CDR2 from the germline V gene are SGHTA and FQGNSA. V was trimmed by 1 base and J by 5 bases, leaving 9 bases between them. The CDR3 loop spans 14 amino acids. The CDR3 spells CASSLGRGHQPQHF. The CDR3, as DNA: TGTGCCAGCAGCTTAGGAAGGGGTCATCAGCCCCAGCATTTT.

V gene TRBV18 combines with J gene TRBJ1-1; 7 nucleotides agree with TRBD1. The CDR3 is 13 residues long. Germline loops: CDR1 KGHSH, CDR2 LQKENI. V trimming: 6 bases; J trimming: 4 bases; junction bases outside the gene matches: 5. CDR3 protein: CASSGTAVTEAFF. The DNA of the CDR3 is TGTGCCAGCTCCGGGACAGCCGTCACTGAAGCTTTCTTT.

The rearrangement uses TRBV28 and TRBJ1-6; the D is unclear. Germline values: CDR1 MDHEN, CDR2 SYDVKM. V gave up 5 bases and J gave up 8 bases, with 16 bases separating them. The CDR3 consists of 15 residues. CDR3 residues: CASSPPTHRDSPLHF. CDR3 in DNA: TGTGCCAGCAGTCCCCCCACACACCGTGATTCACCCCTCCACTTT.

The chain carries TRBV7-9 and TRBJ2-1, with TRBD2 identical over 10 bases. The germline V gene has CDR1 SEHNR and CDR2 FQNEAQ (reference sequence). The V and J ends lost 1 base and 13 bases, in that order; junction bases with no gene match: 10. The CDR3 extends over 15 amino acids. DNA for the CDR3: TGTGCCAGCAGCTTAGGAAAGCGGGAGGGAGATTCTCAGTTCTTC. This codes for CASSLGKREGDSQFF. The whole variable domain, remainder taken from reference TRBV7-9 and TRBJ2-1, is DTGVSQNPRHKITKRGQNVTFRCDPISEHNRLYWYRQTLGQGPEFLTYFQNEAQLEKSRLLSDRFSAERPKGSFSTLEIQRTEQGDSAMYLCASSLGKREGDSQFFGPGTRLTVL.

V and J are TRBV18 and TRBJ2-1; D not resolved. V lost 8 bases and J 10 bases, leaving 21 bases between the germline ends. The CDR3 is 14 amino acids. Germline assignment: CDR1 KGHSH and CDR2 LQKENI. The CDR3 region has the DNA TGTGCCAGCCACGCCCCCGCCCCGCAAAGAGAGCAGTTCTTC. Translated: CASHAPAPQREQFF.

This clone was seen a few times. The CDR3 DNA sequence: TGTGCCAGCAGCTCAGCAGCGTATTACAATGAGCAGTTCTTC. As protein: CASSSAAYYNEQFF. The chain employs TRBV11-1 and TRBJ2-1; D gene ambiguous. CDR3 size: 14 residues. Germline lookup yields CDR1 SGHAT and CDR2 FQDESV (reference sequence). V was cut by 4 bases and J by 4 bases, with 11 bases left in between.

The rearrangement uses TRBV6-1 and TRBJ2-7; no firm D call. With 2 bases removed from V and 3 bases from J, the gap between germline ends came to 8 bases. Germline-derived CDR1 and CDR2 are MNHNS and SASEGT. CDR3 length: 13 amino acids. The CDR3 region is CASSESHDYEQYF. The CDR3 DNA follows: TGTGCCAGCAGTGAATCACACGACTACGAGCAGTACTTC.

The V call is TRBV29-1, the J call TRBJ1-2; unclear D gene. In germline, CDR1 is SQVTM, CDR2 ANQGSEA. CDR3 length: 12 amino acids. V was clipped by 1 base and J by 4 bases, with 7 bases between them. As DNA, the CDR3 is TGCAGCGTTGAAGCCCTCTCCTATGGCTACACCTTC. Translation gives CSVEALSYGYTF.

The chain recombines TRBV6-1 with TRBJ1-5; D call uncertain. Looked up from germline, CDR1 is MNHNS and CDR2 is SASEGT. V was clipped by 3 bases and J by 0 bases, with 9 bases between them. CDR3 size: 15 residues. For the CDR3, the DNA is TGTGCCAGCAGTGATTCGGGTAGTAGCAATCAGCCCCAGCATTTT. It codes for CASSDSGSSNQPQHF.